Below are 31 T cell receptor beta chains sequenced from a single sample in a study of blood T cell repertoires in COVID-19. Produced via immunoSEQ multiplex PCR; TCRdb's table is partial and in-frame only. Of some 150,000 clones detected, 65% to 85% appear once; the ten largest clones hold about 15%. The sample comprised peripheral blood. Receptor source: an elderly woman with acute or convalescent COVID-19.

J is TRBJ1-1 and V is TRBV18, with a weak D call TRBD1 (5 bases). The CDR3 spans 17 residues. In germline, CDR1 is KGHSH, CDR2 LQKENI. The V gene lost 2 bases and the J gene lost 4 bases, with 20 bases spanning the gap. In nucleotides, the CDR3 is TGTGCCAGCTCACCATGGGATTCGGCAGGGATCGGCACTGAAGCTTTCTTT. This sequence encodes CASSPWDSAGIGTEAFF.

This clone has a single count. The chain links TRBV11-2 to TRBJ2-5; 8 nucleotides agree with TRBD2. The CDR3 extends over 13 amino acids. J lost 5 bases, V lost 8 bases, and 7 bases had no gene match. Germline CDR1 SGHAT, CDR2 FQNNGV. CDR3 sequence: CASSWGGGETQYF. CDR3 sequence (DNA): TGTGCCAGCTCTTGGGGCGGGGGGGAGACCCAGTACTTC.

The rearrangement uses TRBV4-2 and TRBJ2-1; TRBD2 matches 10 bases. J lost 5 bases, V lost 4 bases, and 5 bases had no gene match. The CDR3 has 15 amino acids. Germline V CDR1 and CDR2: LGHNA, YNFKEQ. CDR3 nucleotides: TGTGCCAGCAGCCCCCTAGCGGGAGTTAACAATGAGCAGTTCTTC. Its protein product is CASSPLAGVNNEQFF.

The V call is TRBV19, the J call TRBJ2-4; maybe TRBD1 (5 bases). The CDR3 has 11 amino acids. Trimming removed 4 bases at V and 13 bases at J, with 11 bases between. From germline, CDR1 is LNHDA and CDR2 SQIVND (reference sequence). The CDR3 sequence: CASSTGRVQYF. In nucleotides, the CDR3 is TGTGCCAGTAGTACCGGCAGGGTCCAGTACTTC.

The J gene is TRBJ1-5, the V gene TRBV19; TRBD1 might be the D (5 bases). The CDR3 is 12 residues long. The germline V and J ends were trimmed by 5 bases and 7 bases, with 9 bases remaining between them. Germline V gives CDR1 LNHDA, CDR2 SQIVND (reference sequence). Here the CDR3 DNA reads TGTGCCAGTAGTGTCAGGGAACAGCCCCAGCATTTT. It translates to CASSVREQPQHF.

The V and J genes are TRBV7-9 and TRBJ2-1, with 7 nucleotides matching TRBD2. V gave up 5 bases and J gave up 2 bases; unmatched junction bases: 6. The length of the CDR3 is 15 residues. Looked up from germline, CDR1 is SEHNR and CDR2 is FQNEAQ (reference sequence). CDR3 sequence (DNA): TGTGCCAGCAGCCCCTCAGCGGGAACCTACAATGAGCAGTTCTTC. The encoded protein is CASSPSAGTYNEQFF.

J is TRBJ1-2 and V is TRBV28, with 8 bases aligning to TRBD1. The CDR3 spans 14 residues. V shed 3 bases and J 7 bases; nucleotides not matched to a gene: 7. Looked up from germline, CDR1 is MDHEN and CDR2 is SYDVKM. The CDR3: CASSFSTGDRGYTF. CDR3 DNA: TGTGCCAGCAGTTTTTCGACAGGGGATCGTGGCTACACCTTC.

This clone has only a few counts. The rearrangement joins TRBV21-1 to TRBJ2-7; the D call in the table, TRBD1, was not verified against the DNA. TRBV21-1 is a recognized pseudogene. The CDR3 spans 16 residues. CDR3 residues: CASSKGARKTLYEQYF. The CDR3 coding sequence is TGTGCCAGCAGCAAAGGAGCCAGGAAAACACTCTACGAGCAGTACTTC.

The chain joins TRBV7-9 to TRBJ1-2; D may be TRBD1 (5 bases). The CDR3 runs to 15 residues. Germline V gene lookup returns CDR1 SEHNR and CDR2 FQNEAQ (reference sequence). Trimming removed 1 base from V and 0 bases from J, with 9 bases in between. CDR3 sequence reads: CASSLGYRTNYGYTF. In nucleotides, the CDR3 is TGTGCCAGCAGCTTAGGATACAGGACTAACTATGGCTACACCTTC.

The chain couples TRBV2 to TRBJ1-6, with D tentatively TRBD1 (6 bases). The CDR3 consists of 15 residues. V dropped 1 base and J dropped 9 bases, with 13 bases sitting between them. The germline gives CDR1 SNHLY, CDR2 FYNNEI. The CDR3: CASSEEGVFGSPLHF. CDR3 sequence (DNA): TGTGCCAGCAGTGAAGAGGGGGTTTTTGGTTCACCCCTCCACTTT.

The V call is TRBV19, the J call TRBJ1-5, with D maybe TRBD1 (5 bases). The V and J ends lost 2 bases and 4 bases respectively, with 12 bases between them. The CDR3 is made up of 15 amino acids. Germline values: CDR1 LNHDA, CDR2 SQIVND (reference sequence). CDR3 sequence (DNA): TGTGCCAGTAGTATAAAGGGGTACGGGAATCAGCCCCAGCATTTT. Its protein is CASSIKGYGNQPQHF. Drawing the rest from reference TRBV19 and TRBJ1-5, the complete variable domain is DGGITQSPKYLFRKEGQNVTLSCEQNLNHDAMYWYRQDPGQGLRLIYYSQIVNDFQKGDIAEGYSVSREKKESFPLTVTSAQKNPTAFYLCASSIKGYGNQPQHFGDGTRLSIL.

This rearrangement joins TRBV7-8 to TRBJ2-1, with TRBD1 matching over 8 bases. The germline gives CDR1 SGHVS, CDR2 FQNEAQ. Trimming took 5 bases from V and 1 from J; bases not matched to a gene: 7. CDR3 length: 16 amino acids. DNA of the CDR3: TGTGCCAGCAGCAATAGCGGACAGGGATCCTACAATGAGCAGTTCTTC. This translates into CASSNSGQGSYNEQFF. Full variable domain (rest looked up from reference TRBV7-8 and TRBJ2-1): GAGVSQSPRYKVAKRGQDVALRCDPISGHVSLFWYQQALGQGPEFLTYFQNEAQLDKSGLPSDRFFAERPEGSVSTLKIQRTQQEDSAVYLCASSNSGQGSYNEQFFGPGTRLTVL.

This sequence joins TRBV10-2 and TRBJ1-1, with 7 bases fitting TRBD1. CDR3 length: 13 residues. J was trimmed by 1 base and V by 8 bases; bases with no gene match: 4. Germline values: CDR1 WSHSY, CDR2 SAAADI. The CDR3 loop is CASGDSPNTEAFF. As DNA, the CDR3 is TGCGCCAGCGGGGACAGTCCGAACACTGAAGCTTTCTTT.

CDR3 loop: CASSMVSGGANTGELFF. Written as DNA, the CDR3 is TGTGCCAGTAGTATGGTTAGCGGGGGCGCGAACACCGGGGAGCTGTTTTTT. The chain couples TRBV19 to TRBJ2-2; 9 bases line up with TRBD2. The CDR3 length is 17 residues. Germline V lookup: CDR1 LNHDA, CDR2 SQIVND (reference sequence). The V segment lost 3 bases and the J segment 0 bases; nucleotides outside the gene matches: 5. Looking up the rest from reference TRBV19 and TRBJ2-2 gives the full variable domain: DGGITQSPKYLFRKEGQNVTLSCEQNLNHDAMYWYRQDPGQGLRLIYYSQIVNDFQKGDIAEGYSVSREKKESFPLTVTSAQKNPTAFYLCASSMVSGGANTGELFFGEGSRLTVL.

This clone was seen only a few times. The chain links TRBV6-2 or TRBV6-3 to TRBJ2-1; a weak D match, TRBD2 (6 bases). V lost 6 bases to trimming and J lost 8 bases, with 14 bases between them. Germline V gene lookup returns CDR1 MNHEY and CDR2 SVGEGT. The CDR3 extends over 13 amino acids. CDR3 DNA sequence: TGTGCCAGCAGCCGACTAGGTCCCCATGAGCAGTTCTTC. Translated, it gives CASSRLGPHEQFF.

The chain carries TRBV30 and TRBJ1-3; D is undetermined. V was pared by 2 bases and J by 2 bases, with 10 bases between. Per germline, CDR1 GTSNPN and CDR2 SVGIG (reference sequence). CDR3 length: 14 amino acids. The CDR3 DNA follows: TGTGCCTGGAGTCCTCCCGAGGCTGGAAACACCATATATTTT. This codes for CAWSPPEAGNTIYF.

The V gene is TRBV4-1, the J gene TRBJ2-1; 7 bases match TRBD2. Germline CDR1 and CDR2: MGHRA and YSYEKL. The V and J ends lost 2 bases and 7 bases, in that order; junction bases with no gene match: 8. This CDR3 region has 15 residues. The CDR3 DNA follows: TGCGCCAGCAGCCAAAGCGGGGTAGGGAGGAATGAGCAGTTCTTC. Protein sequence: CASSQSGVGRNEQFF.

This chain joins TRBV2 and TRBJ2-5; perhaps TRBD1 as D (7 bases). The CDR3 is made up of 14 amino acids. In germline, CDR1 is SNHLY, CDR2 FYNNEI. V lost 4 bases, J lost 2 bases, and 11 bases lay in between. The CDR3 DNA is TGTGCCAGCAGTGTGACAGGGACTCAAGAGACCCAGTACTTC. Translating gives CASSVTGTQETQYF.

V usage is TRBV29-1 and J usage is TRBJ2-2; 10 bases agree with TRBD1. The CDR3 sequence is 14 residues long. With 7 bases clipped from V and 6 bases from J, the junction kept 8 bases outside the gene matches. Germline V gives CDR1 SQVTM, CDR2 ANQGSEA. The CDR3 protein is CSAKPGTGAGELFF. CDR3 bases: TGCAGCGCTAAACCCGGGACAGGGGCCGGGGAGCTGTTTTTT.

The genes are TRBV6-5 and TRBJ2-2; 8 nucleotides match TRBD1. The CDR3 has 14 residues. J lost 5 bases, V lost 6 bases, and 5 bases had no gene match. CDR1 and CDR2 from the germline V gene are MNHEY and SVGAGI. CDR3 loop: CASRTGGITGELFF. CDR3 sequence (DNA): TGTGCCAGCAGAACAGGGGGGATTACCGGGGAGCTGTTTTTT.

This chain links TRBV3-1 (or the pseudogene TRBV3-2) with TRBJ2-1; 15 positions agree with TRBD2. Trimming removed 0 bases from V and 6 bases from J; junction bases left unmatched: 6. The length of the CDR3 is 18 residues. Germline CDR1 and CDR2: LGHDT and YNNKEL (reference sequence). In DNA form, the CDR3 reads TGTGCCAGCAGCCAAGAGGGACTAGCGGGAGGAGGGAGCAATGAGCAGTTCTTC. It yields the protein CASSQEGLAGGGSNEQFF.

The chain couples TRBV10-2 to TRBJ2-3, with D perhaps TRBD2 (5 bases). V dropped 3 bases and J dropped 3 bases, with 10 bases sitting between them. The CDR3 is made up of 14 amino acids. CDR1 is WSHSY and CDR2 is SAAADI in the germline V gene. CDR3 in DNA: TGCGCCAGCAGTGATCGGGGAGTGACAGATACGCAGTATTTT. Translated: CASSDRGVTDTQYF.

The CDR3 reads CASSLSGGYEQYF. In DNA, the CDR3 is TGTGCCAGCAGCTTGTCGGGGGGCTACGAGCAGTACTTC. The genes are TRBV11-3 and TRBJ2-7, with 7 bases identical to TRBD2. V gave up 3 bases and J gave up 3 bases; unmatched junction bases: 2. Germline V gives CDR1 SGHNT, CDR2 YENEEA. The CDR3 sequence is 13 residues long.

The gene calls are TRBV21-1 and TRBJ2-1; no check of the table's D call, TRBD1, against the DNA was made. TRBV21-1 is reported as a pseudogene. This CDR3 spans 15 amino acids. The CDR3 nucleotides read TGTGCCAGCATCTCTTTCAGGGGACCCTACAATGAGCAGTTCTTC. This sequence encodes CASISFRGPYNEQFF.

The table lists this clone with a few counts. The rearrangement uses TRBV4-1 and TRBJ1-4; the D gene is possibly TRBD1 (6 bases). V was shortened by 4 bases and J by 2 bases, with 14 bases between the two germline ends. The CDR3 consists of 16 residues. Germline lookup yields CDR1 MGHRA and CDR2 YSYEKL. Here the CDR3 DNA reads TGCGCCAGCAGCCGCTCCCAGGGGATGACTAATGAAAAACTGTTTTTT. Residues: CASSRSQGMTNEKLFF.

This chain joins TRBV28 and TRBJ2-7; 8 bases fit TRBD2. CDR3 length: 13 residues. Germline CDR1 and CDR2: MDHEN and SYDVKM. V shed 8 bases, J shed 4 bases, and the junction held 7 bases outside the gene matches. The CDR3 region has the DNA TGTGCCAGCCGAACTAGCGGAGGTTACGAGCAGTACTTC. Translation: CASRTSGGYEQYF.

This rearrangement joins TRBV29-1 to TRBJ1-2; a weak D match, TRBD1 (5 bases). V was trimmed by 1 base and J by 5 bases, leaving 23 bases between them. The germline V gene has CDR1 SQVTM and CDR2 ANQGSEA. This CDR3 spans 17 amino acids. Written as DNA, the CDR3 is TGCAGCGTTGAAGGGGGCCTCGGGAGTCTCGGGGTTTATGGCTACACCTTC. It encodes CSVEGGLGSLGVYGYTF.

V gene TRBV28 combines with J gene TRBJ1-2, with TRBD1 matching over 7 bases. Germline V gives CDR1 MDHEN, CDR2 SYDVKM. CDR3 length: 15 amino acids. The junction had 6 bases not matched to a gene; V was cut back by 5 bases and J by 0 bases. In DNA, the CDR3 is TGTGCCAGCAGTGGGGGACAGAGGGCTAACTATGGCTACACCTTC. It specifies CASSGGQRANYGYTF.

The rearrangement links TRBV19 to TRBJ2-3, with D perhaps TRBD2 (7 bases). The CDR3 loop spans 16 amino acids. Germline V gene sequence: CDR1 LNHDA, CDR2 SQIVND (reference sequence). V lost 5 bases, J lost 5 bases, and 20 bases lay in between. For the CDR3, the DNA is TGTGCCAGTAGTGAGGGGGGGGTGGAGGAGGGAGATACGCAGTATTTT. Its translation is CASSEGGVEEGDTQYF.

The rearrangement joins TRBV25-1 to TRBJ2-6; a possible D gene is TRBD1 (5 bases). CDR1 and CDR2 (germline): MGHDK, SYGVNS. The CDR3 consists of 16 residues. V lost 2 bases, J lost 2 bases, and 10 bases lay in between. CDR3 sequence reads: CASSEGWGTGANVLTF. The DNA of the CDR3 is TGTGCCAGCAGTGAAGGTTGGGGCACTGGGGCCAACGTCCTGACTTTC.

The rearrangement uses TRBV2 and TRBJ1-6; D not resolved. Germline lookup yields CDR1 SNHLY and CDR2 FYNNEI. The V end lost 1 base, the J end lost 9 bases, and 10 bases lay between the germline ends. This CDR3 has 14 residues. The DNA for the CDR3 is TGTGCCAGCAGTGAAGTGCCAGGTCGTTCACCCCTCCACTTT. It specifies CASSEVPGRSPLHF.